The 11 T cell receptor beta chains below come from one sample, sequenced in a study of cytomegalovirus exposure and HLA in healthy donors. Primers included in the PCR were 60 Vbeta and 13 Jbeta primers. Libraries were prepared by immunoSEQ multiplex PCR; TCRdb keeps only in-frame clonotypes and omits some of them. The data contain about 190,000 clones, roughly 77% of them singletons. Sequenced material: PBMCs. These receptors all stem from a woman younger than 45 in good health and CMV-seropositive.

This sequence joins TRBV6-5 and TRBJ2-7; 10 nucleotides agree with TRBD2. The CDR3 contains 14 residues. Germline V gene data show CDR1 as MNHEY and CDR2 as SVGAGI. Trimming took 6 bases from V and 4 from J; bases not matched to a gene: 6. As DNA, the CDR3 is TGTGCCAGCAGCCCCGGGACTAGCGCTTACGAGCAGTACTTC. Translation gives CASSPGTSAYEQYF.

This sequence joins TRBV19 and TRBJ2-1; the D gene is possibly TRBD2 (5 bases). Germline lookup yields CDR1 LNHDA and CDR2 SQIVND (reference sequence). CDR3 length equals 12 residues. The ends were cut back, 0 bases at V and 15 bases at J, with 12 bases in the middle. DNA for the CDR3: TGTGCCAGTAGTATAGAATCGACTATTCGGTTCTTC. This sequence encodes CASSIESTIRFF.

CDR3 bases: TGTGCCACCAGCAGAGATCAGGGCAGGGGGCCGATTGTAGACTATGAGCAGTTCTTC. Encoded protein: CATSRDQGRGPIVDYEQFF. V and J are TRBV15 and TRBJ2-1, with 8 bases lining up with TRBD1. This CDR3 comprises 19 residues. Unmatched junction bases numbered 18, after V lost 0 bases and J lost 8 bases. Germline V gene data show CDR1 as LNHNV and CDR2 as YYDKDF (reference sequence).

Comment on this clone: Other DNA sequences of this sample code for an identical CDR3. V gene TRBV6-1 combines with J gene TRBJ1-5, with D tentatively TRBD1 (5 bases). The CDR3 is 14 amino acids. V lost 4 bases and J lost 0, with 7 bases in between. Germline CDR1 reads MNHNS; CDR2 reads SASEGT. This CDR3 reads CASSGQYSNQPQHF. CDR3 coding DNA: TGTGCCAGCAGTGGACAGTATAGCAATCAGCCCCAGCATTTT.

The chain is built from TRBV6-5 and TRBJ1-3; D is undetermined. The CDR3 totals 11 residues. Germline V gene lookup returns CDR1 MNHEY and CDR2 SVGAGI. V shed 6 bases and J shed 3 bases, with 3 bases lying between them. Here the CDR3 DNA reads TGTGCCAGCAGGAGTGGAAACACCATATATTTT. Translating gives CASRSGNTIYF.

CDR3 residues: CASSLGAGMNNEQFF. The CDR3 DNA reads TGTGCCAGCAGCTTAGGCGCGGGGATGAACAATGAGCAGTTCTTC. V usage is TRBV11-2 and J usage is TRBJ2-1, with D possibly matching TRBD2 (6 bases). Germline CDR1 and CDR2: SGHAT and FQNNGV. The CDR3 has 15 amino acids. V shed 1 base and J shed 5 bases, with 12 bases lying between them.

The CDR3 DNA reads as TGTGCCACCCTAGGGGCCTACGACACTGAAGCTTTCTTT. Encoded protein: CATLGAYDTEAFF. The chain has TRBV19 and TRBJ1-1; D is perhaps TRBD1 (5 bases). V gave up 10 bases and J gave up 3 bases, with 15 bases separating them. Looked up from germline, CDR1 is LNHDA and CDR2 is SQIVND (reference sequence). The CDR3 length is 13 residues.

The gene calls are TRBV27 and TRBJ2-7; 9 bases agree with TRBD2. The V segment lost 3 bases and the J segment 6 bases; nucleotides outside the gene matches: 3. Germline V CDR1 and CDR2: MNHEY, SMNVEV (reference sequence). The CDR3 totals 13 residues. The CDR3 nucleotides are TGTGCCAGCAGTTTCGCGGGAGGGCTCGAGCAGTACTTC. It yields the protein CASSFAGGLEQYF.

The gene calls are TRBV10-2 and TRBJ1-1; tentatively, D is TRBD1 (5 bases). Germline CDR1 and CDR2: WSHSY and SAAADI. The V and J ends lost 5 bases and 1 base respectively, with 11 bases between them. The CDR3 totals 14 residues. CDR3 coding DNA: TGCGCCAGCAGTCAGGGTTTTGGGAACACTGAAGCTTTCTTT. It codes for CASSQGFGNTEAFF.

The genes are TRBV5-1 and TRBJ2-1; 13 bases line up with TRBD2. This CDR3 has 17 amino acids. V was pared by 4 bases and J by 8 bases, with 12 bases of the junction left unmatched. In germline, CDR1 is SGHRS, CDR2 YFSETQ. Written as DNA, the CDR3 is TGCGCCAGCAGCCTACGGACTAGCGGGAGATTGAGGGATGAGCAGTTCTTC. It is translated as CASSLRTSGRLRDEQFF.

This clone was seen once. For the CDR3, the DNA is TGTGCCAGCAACCCCGCGGAGTGGGCAGGGCGGAGGGCAGATACGCAGTATTTT. Its protein is CASNPAEWAGRRADTQYF. The J gene is TRBJ2-3, the V gene TRBV28; D perhaps matches TRBD2 (6 bases). CDR3 length equals 18 residues. The germline V gene has CDR1 MDHEN and CDR2 SYDVKM. V gave up 7 bases and J gave up 4 bases, with 27 bases separating them.